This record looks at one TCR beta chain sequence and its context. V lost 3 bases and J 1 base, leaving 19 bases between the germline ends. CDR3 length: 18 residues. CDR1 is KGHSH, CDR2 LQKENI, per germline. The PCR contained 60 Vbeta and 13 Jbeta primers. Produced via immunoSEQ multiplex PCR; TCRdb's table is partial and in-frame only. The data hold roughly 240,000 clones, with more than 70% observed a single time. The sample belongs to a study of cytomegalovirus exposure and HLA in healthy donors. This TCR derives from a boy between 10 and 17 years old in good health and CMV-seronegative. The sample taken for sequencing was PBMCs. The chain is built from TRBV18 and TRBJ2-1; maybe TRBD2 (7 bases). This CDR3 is CASSPPRGGGRSYNEQFF. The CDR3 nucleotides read TGTGCCAGCTCACCCCCCCGGGGAGGGGGTAGATCCTACAATGAGCAGTTCTTC. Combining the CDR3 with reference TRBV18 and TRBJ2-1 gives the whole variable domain NAGVMQNPRHLVRRRGQEARLRCSPMKGHSHVYWYRQLPEEGLKFMVYLQKENIIDESGMPKERFSAEFPKEGPSILRIQQVVRGDSAAYFCASSPPRGGGRSYNEQFFGPGTRLTVL.